This T cell receptor (beta chain) was obtained from a study of STAT3 mutations in large granular lymphocyte leukemia. Notes on the study in general: Every T-LGLL patient had at least one immunodominant TCRbeta clonotype. Clonal expansion was inferred from other time points because no sample existed at each clone's first appearance.

To note about this clone: Its antigen is undetermined.

Germline loops: CDR1 LNHDA, CDR2 SQIVND (reference sequence). This CDR3 has 18 residues. The ends lost 4 bases at V and 0 bases at J; junction bases unmatched: 10. Produced via immunoSEQ multiplex PCR; TCRdb's table is partial and in-frame only. The table shows around 12,000 clones, with 81% occurring only once. The chain couples TRBV19 to TRBJ1-5; TRBD1 matches 9 bases. The receptor was isolated from a man in his sixties with T-cell large granular lymphocyte leukemia. Some clones in this sample may be carry-over from other donors' samples. The sample consisted of peripheral blood mononuclear cells. The CDR3 loop is CASSNRGLVPYSNQPQHF. CDR3 nucleotide sequence: TGTGCCAGTAGTAACAGGGGGCTAGTTCCCTATAGCAATCAGCCCCAGCATTTT.